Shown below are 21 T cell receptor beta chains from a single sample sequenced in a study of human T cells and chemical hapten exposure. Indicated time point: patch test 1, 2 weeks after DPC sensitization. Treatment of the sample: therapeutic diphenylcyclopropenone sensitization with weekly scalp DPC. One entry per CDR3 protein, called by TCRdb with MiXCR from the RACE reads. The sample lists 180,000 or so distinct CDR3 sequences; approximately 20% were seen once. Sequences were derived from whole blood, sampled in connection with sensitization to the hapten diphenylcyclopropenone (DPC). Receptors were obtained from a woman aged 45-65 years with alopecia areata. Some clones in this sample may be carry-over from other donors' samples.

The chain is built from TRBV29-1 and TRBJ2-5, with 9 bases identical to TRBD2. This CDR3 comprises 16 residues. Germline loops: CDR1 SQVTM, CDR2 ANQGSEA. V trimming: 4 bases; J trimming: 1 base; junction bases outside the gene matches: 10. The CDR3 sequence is CSVVWLAGITQETQYF. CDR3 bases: TGCAGCGTTGTATGGCTAGCGGGAATCACCCAAGAGACCCAGTACTTC. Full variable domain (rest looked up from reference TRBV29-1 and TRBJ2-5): SAVISQKPSRDICQRGTSLTIQCQVDSQVTMMFWYRQQPGQSLTLIATANQGSEATYESGFVIDKFPISRPNLTFSTLTVSNMSPEDSSIYLCSVVWLAGITQETQYFGPGTRLLVL.

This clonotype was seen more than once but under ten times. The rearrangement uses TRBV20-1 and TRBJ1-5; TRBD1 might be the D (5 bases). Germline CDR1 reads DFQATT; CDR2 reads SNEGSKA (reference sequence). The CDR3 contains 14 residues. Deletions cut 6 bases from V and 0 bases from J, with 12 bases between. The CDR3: CSARQQISNQPQHF. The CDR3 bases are TGCAGTGCCAGACAGCAGATTAGCAATCAGCCCCAGCATTTT.

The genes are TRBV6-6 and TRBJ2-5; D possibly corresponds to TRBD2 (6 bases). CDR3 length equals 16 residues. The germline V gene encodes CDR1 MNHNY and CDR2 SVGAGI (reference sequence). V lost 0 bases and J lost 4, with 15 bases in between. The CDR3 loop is CASSYSSGSVPETQYF. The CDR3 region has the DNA TGTGCCAGCAGTTACTCTTCCGGGAGTGTGCCAGAGACCCAGTACTTC.

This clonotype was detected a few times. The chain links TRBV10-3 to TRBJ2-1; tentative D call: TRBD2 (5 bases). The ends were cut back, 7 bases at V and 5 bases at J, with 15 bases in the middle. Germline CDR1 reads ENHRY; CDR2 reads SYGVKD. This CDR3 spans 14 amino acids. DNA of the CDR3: TGTGCCATCAATACGGGATTTGGGGACAATGAGCAGTTCTTC. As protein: CAINTGFGDNEQFF.

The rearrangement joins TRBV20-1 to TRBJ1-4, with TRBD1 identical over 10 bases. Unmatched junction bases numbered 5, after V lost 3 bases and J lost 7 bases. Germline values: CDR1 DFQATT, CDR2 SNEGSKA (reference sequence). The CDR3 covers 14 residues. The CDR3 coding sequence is TGCAGTGCTAGTCTCCGGACAGGGGGTGAAAAACTGTTTTTT. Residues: CSASLRTGGEKLFF.

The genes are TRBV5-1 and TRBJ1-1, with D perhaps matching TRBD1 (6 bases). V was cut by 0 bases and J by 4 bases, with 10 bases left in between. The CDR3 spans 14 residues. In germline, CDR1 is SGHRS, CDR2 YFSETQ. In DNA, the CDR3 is TGCGCCAGCAGCTTGGACAGGGCGCGCACTGAAGCTTTCTTT. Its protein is CASSLDRARTEAFF. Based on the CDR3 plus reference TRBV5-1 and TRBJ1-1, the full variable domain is KAGVTQTPRYLIKTRGQQVTLSCSPISGHRSVSWYQQTPGQGLQFLFEYFSETQRNKGNFPGRFSGRQFSNSRSEMNVSTLELGDSALYLCASSLDRARTEAFFGQGTRLTVV.

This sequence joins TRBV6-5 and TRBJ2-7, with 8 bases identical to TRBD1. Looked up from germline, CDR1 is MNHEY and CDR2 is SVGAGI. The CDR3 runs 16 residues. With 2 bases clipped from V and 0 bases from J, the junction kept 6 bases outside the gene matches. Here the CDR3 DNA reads TGTGCCAGCAGTTACCGGAGGACAGGGAGCTCCTACGAGCAGTACTTC. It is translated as CASSYRRTGSSYEQYF.

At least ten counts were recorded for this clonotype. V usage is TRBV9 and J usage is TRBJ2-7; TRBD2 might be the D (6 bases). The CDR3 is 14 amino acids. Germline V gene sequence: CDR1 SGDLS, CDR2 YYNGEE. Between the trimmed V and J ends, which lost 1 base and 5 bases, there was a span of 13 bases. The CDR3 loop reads CASSVLARSDEQYF. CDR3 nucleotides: TGTGCCAGCAGCGTACTAGCGCGTAGCGACGAGCAGTACTTC.

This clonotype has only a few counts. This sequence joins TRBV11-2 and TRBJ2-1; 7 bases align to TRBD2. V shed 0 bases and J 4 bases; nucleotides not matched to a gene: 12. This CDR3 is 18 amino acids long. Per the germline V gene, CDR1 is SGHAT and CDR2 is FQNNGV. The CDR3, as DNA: TGTGCCAGCAGCTTAGAAGGGGTTCGCGGGAGTCAGTACAATGAGCAGTTCTTC. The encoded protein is CASSLEGVRGSQYNEQFF.

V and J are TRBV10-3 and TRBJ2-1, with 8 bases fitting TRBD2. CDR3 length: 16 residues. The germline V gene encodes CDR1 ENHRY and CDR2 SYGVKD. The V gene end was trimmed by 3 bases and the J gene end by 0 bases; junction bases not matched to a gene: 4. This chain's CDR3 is CAISDRSGSSYNEQFF. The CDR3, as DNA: TGTGCCATCAGTGATCGCAGCGGGAGCTCCTACAATGAGCAGTTCTTC.

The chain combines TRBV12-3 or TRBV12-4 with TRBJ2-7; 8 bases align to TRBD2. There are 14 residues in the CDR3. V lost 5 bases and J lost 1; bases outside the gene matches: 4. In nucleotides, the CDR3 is TGTGCCAGCAGTCCGGGACTAGTTTCCTACGAGCAGTACTTC. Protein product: CASSPGLVSYEQYF.

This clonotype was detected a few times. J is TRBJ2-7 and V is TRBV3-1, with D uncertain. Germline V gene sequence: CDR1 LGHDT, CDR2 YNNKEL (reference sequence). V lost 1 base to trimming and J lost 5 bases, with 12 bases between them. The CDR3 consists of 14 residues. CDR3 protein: CASSQGLPRNEQYF. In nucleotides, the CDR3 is TGTGCCAGCAGCCAAGGACTTCCCCGAAACGAGCAGTACTTC.

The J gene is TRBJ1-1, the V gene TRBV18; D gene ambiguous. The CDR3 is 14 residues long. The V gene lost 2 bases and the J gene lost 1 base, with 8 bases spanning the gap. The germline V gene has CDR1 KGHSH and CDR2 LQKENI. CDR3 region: CASSPSPANTEAFF. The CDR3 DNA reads TGTGCCAGCTCACCATCGCCGGCGAACACTGAAGCTTTCTTT.

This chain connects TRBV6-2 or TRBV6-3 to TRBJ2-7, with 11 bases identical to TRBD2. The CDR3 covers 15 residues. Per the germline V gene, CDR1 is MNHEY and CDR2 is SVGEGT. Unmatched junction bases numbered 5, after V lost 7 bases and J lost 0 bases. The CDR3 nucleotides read TGTGCCAGCACCGTGGGACTAGCGGTCTCCTACGAGCAGTACTTC. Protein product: CASTVGLAVSYEQYF.

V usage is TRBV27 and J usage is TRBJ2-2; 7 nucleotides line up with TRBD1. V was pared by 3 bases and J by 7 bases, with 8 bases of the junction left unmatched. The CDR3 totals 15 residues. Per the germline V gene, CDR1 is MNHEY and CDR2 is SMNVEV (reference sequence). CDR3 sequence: CASSLRGLVGGELFF. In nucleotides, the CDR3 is TGTGCCAGCAGTTTGAGGGGGCTGGTTGGCGGGGAGCTGTTTTTT.

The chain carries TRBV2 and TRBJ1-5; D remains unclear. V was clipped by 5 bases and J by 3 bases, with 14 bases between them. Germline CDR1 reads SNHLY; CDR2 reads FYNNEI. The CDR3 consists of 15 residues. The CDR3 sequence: CASSSSGINNQPQHF. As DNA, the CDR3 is TGTGCCAGCAGTTCTTCCGGGATAAACAATCAGCCCCAGCATTTT.

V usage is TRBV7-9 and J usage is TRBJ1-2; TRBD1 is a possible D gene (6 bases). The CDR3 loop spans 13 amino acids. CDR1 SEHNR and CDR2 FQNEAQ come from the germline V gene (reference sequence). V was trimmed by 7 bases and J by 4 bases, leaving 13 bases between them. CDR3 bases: TGTGCCAGCACTCCAACAGGGACCTATGGCTACACCTTC. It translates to CASTPTGTYGYTF. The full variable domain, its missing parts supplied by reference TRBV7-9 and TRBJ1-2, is DTGVSQNPRHKITKRGQNVTFRCDPISEHNRLYWYRQTLGQGPEFLTYFQNEAQLEKSRLLSDRFSAERPKGSFSTLEIQRTEQGDSAMYLCASTPTGTYGYTFGSGTRLTVV.

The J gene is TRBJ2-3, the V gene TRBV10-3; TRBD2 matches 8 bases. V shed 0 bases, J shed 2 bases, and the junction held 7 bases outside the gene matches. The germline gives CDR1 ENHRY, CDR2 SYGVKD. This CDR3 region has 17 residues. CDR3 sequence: CAISESNGGRTTDTQYF. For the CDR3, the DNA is TGTGCCATCAGTGAGTCGAATGGCGGGAGGACCACAGATACGCAGTATTTT.

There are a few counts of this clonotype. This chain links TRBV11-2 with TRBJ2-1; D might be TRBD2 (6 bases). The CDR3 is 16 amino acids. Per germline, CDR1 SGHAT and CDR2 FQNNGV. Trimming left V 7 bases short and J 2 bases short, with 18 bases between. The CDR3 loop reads CASTPLGGRTYNEQFF. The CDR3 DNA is TGTGCCAGCACCCCCCTTGGGGGGAGGACCTACAATGAGCAGTTCTTC.

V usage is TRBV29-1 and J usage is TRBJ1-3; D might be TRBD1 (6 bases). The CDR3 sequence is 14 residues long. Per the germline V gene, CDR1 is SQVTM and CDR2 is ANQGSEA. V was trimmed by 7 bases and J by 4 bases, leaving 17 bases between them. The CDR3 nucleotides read TGCAGCGCCCTAGACCAGGGGAACGGAAACACCATATATTTT. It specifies CSALDQGNGNTIYF.

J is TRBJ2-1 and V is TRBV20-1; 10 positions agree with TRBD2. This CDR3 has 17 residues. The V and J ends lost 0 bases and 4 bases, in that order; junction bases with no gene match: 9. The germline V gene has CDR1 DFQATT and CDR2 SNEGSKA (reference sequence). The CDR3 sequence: CSARDLASGRDYNEQFF. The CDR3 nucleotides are TGCAGTGCTAGAGATCTGGCTAGCGGGAGAGATTACAATGAGCAGTTCTTC.